These 25 T cell receptor beta chains originate from one sample sequenced in a study of human T cells and chemical hapten exposure. TCRdb reanalysed the RACE reads using MiXCR and keeps one entry per CDR3 protein. The repertoire consists of 150,000 to 200,000 distinct CDR3 sequences, with under 35% occurring once and the leading ten covering just under 3%. Described time point: pre-sensitization, week 0. Treatment indicated: therapeutic diphenylcyclopropenone sensitization with weekly scalp DPC. The sequencing used whole blood, collected in connection with sensitization to the hapten diphenylcyclopropenone (DPC). The receptors stem from a woman aged 30 to 39 with alopecia areata. Some clones in this sample may be carry-over from other donors' samples.

There are a few counts of this clonotype. The chain recombines TRBV11-3 with TRBJ2-2; 7 bases agree with TRBD2. Germline V lookup: CDR1 SGHNT, CDR2 YENEEA. The trim removed 7 bases at V and 6 bases at J, leaving 8 bases unmatched. The CDR3 is 14 residues long. CDR3 nucleotides: TGTGCCAGCACCCTCTTCCGGGGGGCCGGGGAGCTGTTTTTT. Translation gives CASTLFRGAGELFF.

The CDR3 DNA reads as TGTGCCAGCAGCTTAGGCAGGGGGATTTCCTACGAGCAGTACTTC. Translating it yields CASSLGRGISYEQYF. This sequence joins TRBV7-2 and TRBJ2-7; 7 positions agree with TRBD1. The V segment lost 1 base and the J segment 1 base; nucleotides outside the gene matches: 4. Looked up from germline, CDR1 is SGHTA and CDR2 is FQGNSA. The CDR3 sequence is 15 residues long.

The CDR3 DNA sequence: TGTGCCAGCAGCTCCCCAGGGACGCCCCGGGAGACTGAAGCTTTCTTT. As protein: CASSSPGTPRETEAFF. The chain has TRBV28 and TRBJ1-1, with a possible D match to TRBD1 (5 bases). V was pared by 6 bases and J by 5 bases, with 22 bases between. The CDR3 totals 16 residues. CDR1 MDHEN and CDR2 SYDVKM come from the germline V gene.

V and J are TRBV4-1 and TRBJ2-7; 12 bases fit TRBD2. Germline trimming cut 2 bases from V and 4 bases from J; bases unmatched to any gene: 3. This CDR3 has 15 residues. The germline V gene encodes CDR1 MGHRA and CDR2 YSYEKL. CDR3 sequence reads: CASSQLAGGMYEQYF. For the CDR3, the DNA is TGCGCCAGCAGCCAACTAGCGGGAGGGATGTACGAGCAGTACTTC.

The chain couples TRBV28 to TRBJ1-1; TRBD1 might be the D (6 bases). CDR3 length equals 14 residues. Germline CDR1 reads MDHEN; CDR2 reads SYDVKM. V was clipped by 6 bases and J by 5 bases, with 16 bases between them. The CDR3: CASRTTGTGTEAFF. The CDR3 region has the DNA TGTGCCAGCAGAACTACAGGGACGGGAACTGAAGCTTTCTTT.

The chain recombines TRBV6-6 with TRBJ1-6; 10 nucleotides agree with TRBD1. The germline V gene encodes CDR1 MNHNY and CDR2 SVGAGI (reference sequence). The CDR3 has 16 amino acids. Trimming removed 6 bases from V and 5 bases from J; junction bases left unmatched: 7. The CDR3 nucleotides are TGTGCCAGCAGGCCGGGACAGGGGACCAATAATTCACCCCTCCACTTT. This gives the protein CASRPGQGTNNSPLHF.

V gene TRBV20-1 combines with J gene TRBJ1-6, with 7 positions matching TRBD1. Germline V gives CDR1 DFQATT, CDR2 SNEGSKA (reference sequence). The CDR3 consists of 14 residues. The V and J ends lost 6 bases and 0 bases, in that order; junction bases with no gene match: 2. CDR3 DNA sequence: TGCAGTGCACCAGGGGGCTCCTATAATTCACCCCTCCACTTT. Protein product: CSAPGGSYNSPLHF.

This clonotype was counted a single time. The chain couples TRBV10-3 to TRBJ1-1, with D possibly TRBD1 on 6 matching bases. Looked up from germline, CDR1 is ENHRY and CDR2 is SYGVKD. The CDR3 spans 14 residues. V was shortened by 10 bases and J by 0 bases, with 15 bases between the two germline ends. The CDR3 sequence: CATEDSHMNTEAFF. The CDR3 DNA is TGTGCCACAGAGGACAGCCACATGAACACTGAAGCTTTCTTT.

This clonotype was seen only a few times. V gene TRBV4-2 combines with J gene TRBJ1-4, with 7 bases fitting TRBD1. Germline CDR1 reads LGHNA; CDR2 reads YNFKEQ. The J segment lost 7 bases and the V segment lost 1 base, leaving 3 bases of the junction unmatched. The CDR3 has 14 residues. The chain's CDR3 is CASSQGGQSEKLFF. The CDR3, as DNA: TGTGCCAGCAGCCAAGGGGGACAGTCTGAAAAACTGTTTTTT.

The V and J genes are TRBV6-2 or TRBV6-3 and TRBJ2-3; D is undetermined. Germline assignment: CDR1 MNHEY and CDR2 SVGEGT. The V end was cut by 7 bases, the J end by 2 bases, with 19 bases between. This CDR3 is built from 16 residues. Here the CDR3 DNA reads TGTGCCAGCACCATCCGTCGCGCCGAATACACAGATACGCAGTATTTT. Protein: CASTIRRAEYTDTQYF.

The V call is TRBV15, the J call TRBJ2-2; D not resolved. CDR1 and CDR2 from the germline V gene are LNHNV and YYDKDF (reference sequence). CDR3 length equals 15 residues. V was pared by 0 bases and J by 1 base, with 6 bases between. Here the CDR3 DNA reads TGTGCCACCAGCAGAGATCGACTGAACACCGGGGAGCTGTTTTTT. Its translation is CATSRDRLNTGELFF.

The chain joins TRBV7-8 to TRBJ1-6; D perhaps matches TRBD1 (6 bases). The V gene lost 8 bases and the J gene lost 10 bases, with 15 bases spanning the gap. The germline V gene encodes CDR1 SGHVS and CDR2 FQNEAQ. The CDR3 has 13 residues. The CDR3 loop reads CASGEAGESPLHF. CDR3 coding DNA: TGTGCCAGCGGCGAAGCAGGGGAATCACCCCTCCACTTT.

The chain recombines TRBV12-2 with TRBJ1-1; no DNA check was done on the table's D call, TRBD1. TRBV12-2 is an annotated pseudogene. This CDR3 is 15 amino acids long. The CDR3 protein is CASRLFGGLNTEAFF. The CDR3 DNA follows: TGTGCAAGTCGCTTATTTGGGGGCCTGAACACTGAAGCTTTCTTT.

The chain combines TRBV7-2 with TRBJ2-4, with 10 positions matching TRBD1. This CDR3 contains 14 residues. CDR1 and CDR2 from the germline V gene are SGHTA and FQGNSA. Germline trimming cut 4 bases from V and 13 bases from J; bases unmatched to any gene: 10. CDR3 residues: CASSSTGTGDGQYF. CDR3 DNA sequence: TGTGCCAGCAGCTCTACCGGGACAGGGGATGGGCAGTACTTC.

There are a few counts of this clonotype. The chain carries TRBV6-1 and TRBJ1-1; D may be TRBD1 (5 bases). Deletions cut 7 bases from V and 2 bases from J, with 23 bases between. Germline CDR1 reads MNHNS; CDR2 reads SASEGT. The CDR3 loop spans 17 amino acids. CDR3 in DNA: TGTGCCAGCATCCGCGCGGGGGGTGGGGCAGGCAACACTGAAGCTTTCTTT. Translation gives CASIRAGGGAGNTEAFF.

This chain uses TRBV4-2 with TRBJ1-4; D unclear. V dropped 0 bases and J dropped 4 bases, with 12 bases sitting between them. The germline V gene encodes CDR1 LGHNA and CDR2 YNFKEQ. There are 16 residues in the CDR3. The CDR3 region has the DNA TGTGCCAGCAGCCAAGATGGTTCCAGCCTTAATGAAAAACTGTTTTTT. Amino acids: CASSQDGSSLNEKLFF.

Many counts were recorded for this clonotype. The chain recombines TRBV29-1 with TRBJ1-2, with D maybe TRBD1 (5 bases). V lost 7 bases and J lost 4, with 13 bases in between. The germline gives CDR1 SQVTM, CDR2 ANQGSEA. This CDR3 has 12 amino acids. The CDR3 sequence: CSAGTVLYGYTF. DNA for the CDR3: TGCAGCGCTGGGACGGTGCTCTATGGCTACACCTTC.

In its sample, this clonotype was seen a few times. The chain links TRBV6-5 to TRBJ2-2, with D possibly being TRBD1 (6 bases). Germline loops: CDR1 MNHEY, CDR2 SVGAGI. CDR3 length: 16 residues. The V end was cut by 6 bases, the J end by 2 bases, with 16 bases between. DNA of the CDR3: TGTGCCAGCAGCCGCTGGACAGCGGACAACACCGGGGAGCTGTTTTTT. Its translation: CASSRWTADNTGELFF.

The rearrangement links TRBV5-1 to TRBJ2-3, with a possible D match to TRBD2 (6 bases). CDR3 length: 15 amino acids. The germline V gene has CDR1 SGHRS and CDR2 YFSETQ. Between the trimmed V and J ends, which lost 4 bases and 6 bases, there was a span of 18 bases. As DNA, the CDR3 is TGCGCCAGCAGCCACGGGACTCCCCGGACGGATACGCAGTATTTT. Residues: CASSHGTPRTDTQYF.

This clonotype was seen a few times. The chain is built from TRBV28 and TRBJ1-1, with a tentative D call TRBD1 (6 bases). CDR3 length: 15 residues. Germline-derived CDR1 and CDR2 are MDHEN and SYDVKM. V dropped 8 bases and J dropped 0 bases, with 16 bases sitting between them. The CDR3 sequence is CASYSPGALNTEAFF. CDR3 coding DNA: TGTGCCAGCTATAGCCCGGGGGCTTTGAACACTGAAGCTTTCTTT.

This chain uses TRBV20-1 with TRBJ1-4, with 11 bases identical to TRBD1. CDR1 is DFQATT, CDR2 SNEGSKA, per germline (reference sequence). The junction had 12 bases not matched to a gene; V was cut back by 6 bases and J by 0 bases. This CDR3 spans 18 amino acids. The chain's CDR3 is CSAPSQDRGRSTNEKLFF. CDR3 coding DNA: TGCAGTGCCCCCTCCCAGGACAGGGGGCGGTCAACTAATGAAAAACTGTTTTTT.

The rearrangement joins TRBV6-4 to TRBJ1-4; 7 positions agree with TRBD1. The CDR3 spans 16 residues. The J segment lost 7 bases and the V segment lost 4 bases, leaving 12 bases of the junction unmatched. CDR1 is MRHNA, CDR2 SNTAGT, per germline. CDR3 amino acids: CASSAVGRDRSEKLFF. The CDR3 DNA sequence: TGTGCCAGCAGTGCCGTTGGCCGGGACAGATCTGAAAAACTGTTTTTT.

In this sample, this clonotype turned up a few times. The rearrangement joins TRBV4-1 to TRBJ2-3; D unresolved. Germline V gene sequence: CDR1 MGHRA, CDR2 YSYEKL. This CDR3 spans 14 amino acids. The V end lost 0 bases, the J end lost 6 bases, and 10 bases lay between the germline ends. DNA of the CDR3: TGCGCCAGCAGCCAAGACCCGACCTCGGATACGCAGTATTTT. It encodes CASSQDPTSDTQYF.

The chain uses TRBV29-1 and TRBJ2-5, with D possibly being TRBD2 (6 bases). The CDR3 sequence is 13 residues long. Germline-derived CDR1 and CDR2 are SQVTM and ANQGSEA. Trimming cost V 6 bases and J 1 base, with 12 bases left between them. The CDR3 DNA is TGCAGCGTAACCGGGACTTCCCAAGAGACCCAGTACTTC. Translation gives CSVTGTSQETQYF.

The DNA of the CDR3 is TGTGCCTGGAGTCCCGGGACTACCGCCTACGAGCAGTACTTC. Protein product: CAWSPGTTAYEQYF. The chain combines TRBV30 with TRBJ2-7; 7 bases align to TRBD2. V trimming: 2 bases; J trimming: 2 bases; junction bases outside the gene matches: 6. Germline V gene sequence: CDR1 GTSNPN, CDR2 SVGIG (reference sequence). CDR3 size: 14 residues.